The sequence of this T cell receptor beta chain was determined in a study of beta chain features in type 1 diabetes. Study-wide results and limits: The study found moderately but significantly shorter TCRB CDR3s in all four CD4+ subsets of Type 1 diabetes patients. A potential influence of HLA type upon TCRB rearrangement remained unresolved herein.

In germline, CDR1 is SEHNR, CDR2 FQNEAQ (reference sequence). Deletions cut 1 base from V and 0 bases from J, with 14 bases between. CDR3 length: 17 amino acids. Points on this clone: What it binds is unknown.

Expressed TCRB transcripts got sequenced, as all isolated RNA was reverse transcribed. Sequencing was performed with immunoSEQ multiplex PCR; in TCRdb, only in-frame clones are kept and a portion is missing. The sample lists about 120,000 clones; roughly a sixth were seen once. This TCR was recovered from a man younger than 35 with type 1 diabetes. The gene calls are TRBV7-9 and TRBJ2-3; maybe TRBD2 (5 bases). The sequencing sample was made of central memory CD4+ T cells from blood. CDR3 in amino acids: CASSLVRSGGSTDTQYF. Written as DNA, the CDR3 is TGTGCCAGCAGCTTAGTCAGGTCCGGCGGGAGCACAGATACGCAGTATTTT.